One and the same sample provided the 20 T cell receptor delta chains below, sequenced in a study of delta chains in infants with herpesvirus infections. Gamma-chain- and delta-chain-specific primers converted PBMC RNA into TCR cDNA. TCRdb re-called the RT-PCR reads with CATT. The table has more than 1,200 delta-chain clones, around a third seen once. This sample comprised peripheral blood, obtained at time point 1 of longitudinal follow-up. These receptor sequences come from a human donor who was a Ugandan infant, either HIV-exposed or HIV-unexposed (not recorded which).

As regards this clone: This likely came from a read error, as a far larger clone is one base away. V and J are TRAV23/DV6 and TRDJ1; 12 bases agree with TRDD3. The length of the CDR3 is 20 residues. CDR1 and CDR2 from the germline V gene are NTAFDY and IRPDVSE (reference sequence). CDR3 sequence (DNA): TGTGCTGGGCCCCTCACCACTGGGGGATACCAGAGTCGGTACACCGATAAACTCATCTTT. This translates into CAGPLTTGGYQSRYTDKLIF.

Sample share makes this clone medium-sized. This chain uses TRDV1 with TRDJ3; 9 nucleotides align to TRDD3. Germline V gene sequence: CDR1 TSWWSYY, CDR2 QGS. The CDR3 contains 19 residues. The V gene end was trimmed by 5 bases and the J gene end by 10 bases; junction bases not matched to a gene: 18. CDR3 bases: TGTGCTCTTGGGCTAGGGGACTTCCCGGGGATACGGGGGACCCGACAGATGTTTTTC. It codes for CALGLGDFPGIRGTRQMFF.

As concerns this clone: With only one base between it and a far larger clone, this is likely a read error. This sequence joins TRAV23/DV6 and TRDJ1, with TRDD3 matching over 12 bases. The CDR3 consists of 20 residues. Per the germline V gene, CDR1 is NTAFDY and CDR2 is IRPDVSE (reference sequence). CDR3 in DNA: TGTGCTGGGCCCCTCACCACTGGGGGATACCCGAGTCGGGACACCGATAAACTCATCTTT. It codes for CAGPLTTGGYPSRDTDKLIF.

Worth noting for this clone: The protein TCRdb lists belongs to a much larger clone and differs from this DNA's translation at residue 6, which points to a read error; the protein shown is made from the DNA. The rearrangement links TRDV2 to TRDJ1; the match to TRDD3 covers 10 bases. CDR3 length: 19 amino acids. Germline-derived CDR1 and CDR2 are GEAIGNYY and EKD. V shed 0 bases and J 4 bases; nucleotides not matched to a gene: 16. CDR3 sequence reads: CACDTIGAPLGDISDKLIF. For the CDR3, the DNA is TGTGCCTGTGACACCATTGGCGCCCCTCTGGGGGATATCAGCGATAAACTCATCTTT.

This clone appeared a few times. This rearrangement joins TRDV1 to TRDJ1; D might be TRDD2 (7 bases). Germline V CDR1 and CDR2: TSWWSYY, QGS. This CDR3 has 21 residues. Trimming took off 4 bases at V and 0 bases at J, with 30 bases between the two ends. The CDR3 region has the DNA TGTGCTCTTGGGGTTACGGCCTTCCTGGCCTTGGGGGCCCCTCACACCGATAAACTCATCTTT. Translating gives CALGVTAFLALGAPHTDKLIF.

This clone appeared a single time. This sample includes further DNA sequences coding for the same CDR3. The chain employs TRDV1 and TRDJ1; D remains ambiguous. The CDR3 runs to 18 residues. Germline V gene sequence: CDR1 TSWWSYY, CDR2 QGS. Trimming removed 6 bases at V and 4 bases at J, with 27 bases between. The CDR3 nucleotides are TGTGCTCTTGGTGACACGACATCTATTCTCCCGTTGTTCGATAAACTCATCTTT. Translating gives CALGDTTSILPLFDKLIF.

Comment on this clone: The TCRdb protein, from a much larger clone, departs from this DNA's translation at residue 14, likely by read error; the protein shown derives from the DNA. The chain has TRDV1 and TRDJ1; D remains unclear. V was pared by 2 bases and J by 4 bases, with 26 bases between. In germline, CDR1 is TSWWSYY, CDR2 QGS. CDR3 length: 19 amino acids. CDR3: CALGESSNFKAFYNDKLIF. CDR3 in DNA: TGTGCTCTTGGGGAAAGTTCTAACTTCAAAGCCTTTTACAACGATAAACTCATCTTT.

As regards this clone: This may stem from a read error, because a much larger clone lies one nucleotide away. The identical CDR3 is also encoded by other nucleotide sequences in the sample. V is TRDV1 and J is TRDJ1, with D tentatively TRDD3 (6 bases). Germline values: CDR1 TSWWSYY, CDR2 QGS. This CDR3 has 26 amino acids. CDR3 loop: CALGEEASRPSNPWGHGPVYTDKLIF. The DNA for the CDR3 is TGTGCCCTTGGGGAAGAGGCGAGTCGCCCTTCAAATCCCTGGGGCCATGGTCCCGTTTACACCGATAAACTCATCTTT.

Note on this clone: A far larger clone is only one base removed, so a read error is likely. Other DNA sequences within the sample encode an identical CDR3. V and J are TRDV3 and TRDJ1; unclear D gene. V lost 1 base and J 0 bases, leaving 30 bases between the germline ends. The CDR3 has 20 residues. Looked up from germline, CDR1 is TVYSNPD and CDR2 is GDNSRS (reference sequence). CDR3 sequence reads: CAFKEFPSSPAAGYTDKLIF. For the CDR3, the DNA is TGTGCCTTTAAAGAGTTCCCGTCCTCCCCAGCCGCCGGGTACACCGATAAACTCATCTTT. The variable domain in full, completed from reference TRDV3 and TRDJ1, reads CDKVTQSSPDQTVASGSEVVLLCTYDTVYSNPDLFWYRIRPDYSFQFVFYGDNSRSEGADFTQGRFSVKHILTQKAFHLVISPVRTEDSATYYCAFKEFPSSPAAGYTDKLIFGKGTRVTVEP.

This clone was seen a few times. V and J are TRDV1 and TRDJ2, with TRDD3 identical over 11 bases. This CDR3 is built from 21 residues. Trimming removed 0 bases from V and 0 bases from J; junction bases left unmatched: 12. The V gene's germline CDR1 is TSWWSYY and CDR2 QGS. The DNA for the CDR3 is TGTGCTCTTGGGGAACTCTTCCTCTGGGGGATACTCCCGTCTTTGACAGCACAACTCTTCTTT. Amino acids: CALGELFLWGILPSLTAQLFF.

Of note for this clone: This sequence may be a read error, since a much larger clone differs from it by one base. DNA for the CDR3: TGTGCTCTTGGGGAACGAGGGGGTCTTTTTGTGGGTACTGGGGGACGTGCCGATAAACTCATCTTT. Translating gives CALGERGGLFVGTGGRADKLIF. V gene TRDV1 combines with J gene TRDJ1; 9 nucleotides line up with TRDD3. The germline CDR1 and CDR2 sequences are TSWWSYY and QGS. V gave up 1 base and J gave up 3 bases; unmatched junction bases: 24. The CDR3 extends over 22 amino acids.

The chain joins TRDV1 to TRDJ1; 12 nucleotides align to TRDD3. In germline, CDR1 is TSWWSYY, CDR2 QGS. The length of the CDR3 is 23 residues. V shed 5 bases and J 2 bases; nucleotides not matched to a gene: 27. CDR3 region: CALGTQRPSYVLGDTERTDKLIF. The DNA of the CDR3 is TGTGCTCTTGGGACCCAAAGGCCTTCCTACGTACTGGGGGATACAGAAAGGACCGATAAACTCATCTTT.

In its sample, this clone is medium-sized. The chain links TRDV1 to TRDJ1; 12 bases fit TRDD3. The CDR3 is 18 amino acids. In germline, CDR1 is TSWWSYY, CDR2 QGS. V dropped 4 bases and J dropped 0; count of bases not matched to a gene: 9. CDR3 DNA: TGTGCTCTTGGGGTACTACTGGGGGATACTCAAAACACCGATAAACTCATCTTT. Translation: CALGVLLGDTQNTDKLIF.

This clone ranks as large. The chain couples TRDV1 to TRDJ1; tentatively, D is TRDD3 (5 bases). CDR1 and CDR2 (germline): TSWWSYY, QGS. The CDR3 has 17 residues. With 5 bases removed from V and 0 bases from J, the gap between germline ends came to 19 bases. The CDR3 is CALGNGPPGTYTDKLIF. As DNA, the CDR3 is TGTGCTCTTGGGAATGGGCCCCCTGGGACCTACACCGATAAACTCATCTTT.

Relative to its sample, this clone is medium-sized (0.01 to 0.1%). The chain carries TRDV2 and TRDJ3; TRDD3 matches 7 bases. The CDR3 runs to 18 residues. J lost 1 base, V lost 0 bases, and 5 bases had no gene match. Germline V gene data show CDR1 as GEAIGNYY and CDR2 as EKD. The CDR3 reads CACDTPVLGSWDTRQMFF. The CDR3 DNA follows: TGTGCCTGTGACACCCCCGTACTGGGGTCCTGGGACACCCGACAGATGTTTTTC.

This clone was observed a few times. The chain uses TRDV1 and TRDJ1; the match to TRDD3 covers 9 bases. Per the germline V gene, CDR1 is TSWWSYY and CDR2 is QGS. The CDR3 is 22 amino acids. The trim removed 2 bases at V and 0 bases at J, leaving 22 bases unmatched. CDR3 loop: CALGEKPATYWGDTTHTDKLIF. The CDR3 DNA reads TGTGCTCTTGGGGAAAAACCGGCTACATACTGGGGGGATACCACCCACACCGATAAACTCATCTTT.

The count of this clone is one. One base separates it from a far larger clone, so it is likely a read error. The sample has other DNA sequences that encode this CDR3 too. The chain is built from TRDV1 and TRDJ2; D is uncertain. In germline, CDR1 is TSWWSYY, CDR2 QGS. Between the trimmed V and J ends, which lost 3 bases and 0 bases, there was a span of 14 bases. CDR3 length equals 17 residues. CDR3: CALGDFILNPLTAQLFF. CDR3 nucleotide sequence: TGTGCTCTTGGGGATTTCATCCTGAACCCTTTGACAGCACAACTCTTCTTT.

This clone was picked up a small number of times. The chain employs TRDV1 and TRDJ1, with a tentative D call TRDD2 (5 bases). The CDR3 is 16 residues long. V was pared by 4 bases and J by 0 bases, with 15 bases between. Germline V lookup: CDR1 TSWWSYY, CDR2 QGS. CDR3 amino acids: CALGARPSENTDKLIF. The DNA of the CDR3 is TGTGCTCTTGGGGCCCGCCCTTCAGAGAACACCGATAAACTCATCTTT.

The chain employs TRDV1 and TRDJ1; TRDD3 matches at 9 bases. The V segment lost 8 bases and the J segment 0 bases; nucleotides outside the gene matches: 7. The CDR3 has 15 amino acids. CDR1 is TSWWSYY and CDR2 is QGS in the germline V gene. CDR3 region: CALRRWGIYTDKLIF. CDR3 DNA: TGTGCTCTTCGTCGTTGGGGGATATACACCGATAAACTCATCTTT.

This clone has just a few counts. The V gene is TRDV1, the J gene TRDJ2, with 13 bases matching TRDD3. CDR1 and CDR2 (germline): TSWWSYY, QGS. V shed 0 bases and J 1 base; nucleotides not matched to a gene: 20. CDR3 size: 24 residues. The CDR3 coding sequence is TGTGCTCTTGGGGAACTAGCAGCCTACGTGTACTGGGGGATACGAAGTGGTTTGACAGCACAACTCTTCTTT. Translating gives CALGELAAYVYWGIRSGLTAQLFF.